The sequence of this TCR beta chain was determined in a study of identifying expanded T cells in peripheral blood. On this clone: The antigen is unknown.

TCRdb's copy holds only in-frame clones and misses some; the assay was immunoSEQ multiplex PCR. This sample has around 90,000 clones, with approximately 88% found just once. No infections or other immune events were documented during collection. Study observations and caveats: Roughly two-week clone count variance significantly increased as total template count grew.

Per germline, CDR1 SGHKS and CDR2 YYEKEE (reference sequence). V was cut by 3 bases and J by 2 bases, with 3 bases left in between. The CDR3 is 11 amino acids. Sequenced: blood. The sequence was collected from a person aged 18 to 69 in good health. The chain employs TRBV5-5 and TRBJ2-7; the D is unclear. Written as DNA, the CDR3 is TGTGCCAGCAGCTCAACCTACGAGCAGTACTTC. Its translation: CASSSTYEQYF.